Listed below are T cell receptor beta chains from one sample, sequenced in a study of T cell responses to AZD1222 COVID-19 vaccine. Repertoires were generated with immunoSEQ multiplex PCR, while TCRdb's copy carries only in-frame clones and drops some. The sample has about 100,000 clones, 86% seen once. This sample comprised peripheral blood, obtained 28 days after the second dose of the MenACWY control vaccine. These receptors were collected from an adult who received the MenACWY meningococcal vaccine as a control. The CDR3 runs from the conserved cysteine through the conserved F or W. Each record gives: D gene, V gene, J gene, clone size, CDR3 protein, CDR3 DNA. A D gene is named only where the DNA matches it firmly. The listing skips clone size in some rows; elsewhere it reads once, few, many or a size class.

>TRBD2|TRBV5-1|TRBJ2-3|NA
CASSLVRGSGGTDTQYF
TGCGCCAGCAGCTTGGTTCGGGGGAGCGGGGGGACAGATACGCAGTATTTT
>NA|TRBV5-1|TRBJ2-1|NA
CASSFKYEQFF
TGCGCCAGCAGCTTTAAATATGAGCAGTTCTTC
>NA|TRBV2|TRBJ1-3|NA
CASNRARGNTIYF
TGTGCCAGCAACAGGGCTCGAGGAAACACCATATATTTT
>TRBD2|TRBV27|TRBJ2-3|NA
CASSLSLARLAGVGTDTQYF
TGTGCCAGCAGTTTATCCCTCGCCCGGCTAGCGGGGGTTGGCACAGATACGCAGTATTTT
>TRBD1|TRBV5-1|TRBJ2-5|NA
CASSFTGVPRETQYF
TGCGCCAGCAGCTTCACAGGGGTTCCCCGGGAGACCCAGTACTTC
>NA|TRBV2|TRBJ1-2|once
CASSRGAAVLYGYTF
TGTGCCAGCAGCAGGGGCGCAGCGGTACTCTATGGCTACACCTTC
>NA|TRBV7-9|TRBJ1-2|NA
CASSLGGQTLNYGYTF
TGTGCCAGCAGCTTGGGAGGACAGACCCTTAACTATGGCTACACCTTC
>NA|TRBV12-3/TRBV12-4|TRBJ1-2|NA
CASSLWQSDGYTF
TGTGCCAGCAGTTTATGGCAGTCAGATGGCTACACCTTC
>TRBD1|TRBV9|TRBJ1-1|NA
CASSMGQGAPGNTEAFF
TGTGCCAGCAGCATGGGACAGGGGGCGCCGGGGAACACTGAAGCTTTCTTT
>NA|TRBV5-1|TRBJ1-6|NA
CASSLNANSPLHF
TGCGCCAGCAGCTTGAACGCTAATTCACCCCTCCACTTT
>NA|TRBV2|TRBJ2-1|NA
CASARASYNEQFF
TGTGCCAGCGCCCGAGCCAGTTACAATGAGCAGTTCTTC
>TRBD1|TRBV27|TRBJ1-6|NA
CASSSPTGVGSPLHF
TGTGCCAGCAGTTCCCCGACAGGGGTTGGTTCACCCCTCCACTTT
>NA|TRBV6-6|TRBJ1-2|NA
CASSLAYGYTF
TGTGCCAGCAGCCTTGCCTATGGCTACACCTTC